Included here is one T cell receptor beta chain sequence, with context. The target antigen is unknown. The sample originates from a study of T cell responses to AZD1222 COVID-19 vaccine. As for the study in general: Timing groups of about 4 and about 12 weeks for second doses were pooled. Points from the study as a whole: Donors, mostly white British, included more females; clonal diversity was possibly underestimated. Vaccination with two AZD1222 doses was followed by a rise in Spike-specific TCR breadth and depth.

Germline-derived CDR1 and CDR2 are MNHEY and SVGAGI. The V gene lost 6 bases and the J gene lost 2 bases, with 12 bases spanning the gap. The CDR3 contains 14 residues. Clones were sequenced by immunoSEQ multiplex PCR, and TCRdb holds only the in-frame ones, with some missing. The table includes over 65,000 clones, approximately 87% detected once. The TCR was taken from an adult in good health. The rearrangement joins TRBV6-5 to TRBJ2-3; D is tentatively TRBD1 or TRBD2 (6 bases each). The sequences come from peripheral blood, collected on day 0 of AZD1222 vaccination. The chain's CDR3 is CASSRGPNTDTQYF. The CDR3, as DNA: TGTGCCAGCAGCCGGGGGCCCAACACAGATACGCAGTATTTT.